Shown below are 22 T cell receptor beta chains from a single sample sequenced in a study of blood T cell repertoires in COVID-19. Only in-frame clones appear in the TCRdb table, and some are missing; sequencing was by immunoSEQ multiplex PCR. Of some 150,000 clones in the sample, about 91% were seen once. The sequenced sample was peripheral blood. The receptors originated from a woman aged 45 to 65 with acute or convalescent COVID-19.

CDR3 protein: CASSKGQGNYGYTF. Here the CDR3 DNA reads TGTGCCAGTAGTAAGGGACAGGGTAACTATGGCTACACCTTC. The chain recombines TRBV19 with TRBJ1-2; 9 positions agree with TRBD1. Germline V CDR1 and CDR2: LNHDA, SQIVND (reference sequence). The CDR3 extends over 14 amino acids. The trim removed 4 bases at V and 1 base at J, leaving 1 base unmatched.

V is TRBV9 and J is TRBJ2-2; D may be TRBD2 (6 bases). This CDR3 spans 19 amino acids. Per the germline V gene, CDR1 is SGDLS and CDR2 is YYNGEE. V was shortened by 0 bases and J by 2 bases, with 20 bases between the two germline ends. CDR3 residues: CASSVGLILWEVNTGELFF. CDR3 DNA: TGTGCCAGCAGCGTAGGTCTGATATTATGGGAGGTCAACACCGGGGAGCTGTTTTTT.

J is TRBJ1-2 and V is TRBV19, with TRBD1 identical over 8 bases. The germline CDR1 and CDR2 sequences are LNHDA and SQIVND (reference sequence). Germline trimming cut 5 bases from V and 5 bases from J; bases unmatched to any gene: 4. This CDR3 region has 13 residues. The CDR3 nucleotides read TGTGCCAGTAGTTCAACAGGGGGATATGGCTACACCTTC. Translating gives CASSSTGGYGYTF. The full variable domain, completed using reference TRBV19 and TRBJ1-2, is DGGITQSPKYLFRKEGQNVTLSCEQNLNHDAMYWYRQDPGQGLRLIYYSQIVNDFQKGDIAEGYSVSREKKESFPLTVTSAQKNPTAFYLCASSSTGGYGYTFGSGTRLTVV.

This rearrangement joins TRBV19 to TRBJ1-2, with 7 bases matching TRBD1. The junction had 7 bases not matched to a gene; V was cut back by 6 bases and J by 0 bases. The V gene's germline CDR1 is LNHDA and CDR2 SQIVND (reference sequence). This CDR3 region has 15 residues. The CDR3 nucleotides are TGTGCCAGTAGCTTTCAGACAGGGACTAACTATGGCTACACCTTC. This encodes CASSFQTGTNYGYTF.

The DNA for the CDR3 is TGCGCCAGCAACCCGGGGGGGCCTCACGAGCAGTACTTC. The encoded protein is CASNPGGPHEQYF. The genes are TRBV5-1 and TRBJ2-7; 8 nucleotides match TRBD2. From germline, CDR1 is SGHRS and CDR2 YFSETQ. CDR3 length equals 13 residues. V was pared by 6 bases and J by 5 bases, with 7 bases of the junction left unmatched.

This clone was counted a single time. The gene calls are TRBV12-3 or TRBV12-4 and TRBJ1-2; 9 nucleotides line up with TRBD1. V lost 5 bases and J lost 6; bases outside the gene matches: 4. The CDR3 contains 13 residues. In nucleotides, the CDR3 is TGTGCCAGCAGTCCCCGACAGGGGGATGGCTACACCTTC. The encoded protein is CASSPRQGDGYTF.

The rearrangement uses TRBV10-3 and TRBJ2-3; D is undetermined. Germline CDR1 ENHRY, CDR2 SYGVKD. CDR3 length: 15 residues. The V end lost 3 bases, the J end lost 2 bases, and 12 bases lay between the germline ends. CDR3 DNA sequence: TGTGCCATCAGTGATGGGCCCTCATACACAGATACGCAGTATTTT. Translation: CAISDGPSYTDTQYF.

V usage is TRBV19 and J usage is TRBJ1-1; 7 bases match TRBD1. Germline V lookup: CDR1 LNHDA, CDR2 SQIVND (reference sequence). The CDR3 is 15 residues long. The V and J ends lost 7 bases and 3 bases, in that order; junction bases with no gene match: 11. As DNA, the CDR3 is TGTGCCAGTACCCGACAGGGCGGATGGGACACTGAAGCTTTCTTT. It codes for CASTRQGGWDTEAFF.

This chain links TRBV27 with TRBJ1-5; D uncertain. CDR1 is MNHEY, CDR2 SMNVEV, per germline (reference sequence). CDR3 length: 14 amino acids. Trimming removed 10 bases from V and 0 bases from J, with 13 bases in between. The CDR3 region has the DNA TGTGCCACTCTTGATCTAAATAGCAATCAGCCCCAGCATTTT. It translates to CATLDLNSNQPQHF.

The V and J genes are TRBV28 and TRBJ2-1, with 12 bases aligning to TRBD2. The CDR3 is 17 amino acids. Germline CDR1 and CDR2: MDHEN and SYDVKM. V trimming: 4 bases; J trimming: 12 bases; junction bases outside the gene matches: 16. DNA of the CDR3: TGTGCCAGCAGTTCCACCGATGGGACTAGCGGGCCGCCACTGCAGTTCTTC. Its translation is CASSSTDGTSGPPLQFF.

The CDR3 DNA follows: TGCAGTGCTAGTACAGCGGGATACAATGAGCAGTTCTTC. It specifies CSASTAGYNEQFF. J is TRBJ2-1 and V is TRBV20-1, with 7 bases that match TRBD2. Germline CDR1 DFQATT, CDR2 SNEGSKA (reference sequence). This CDR3 is 13 amino acids long. With V trimmed by 3 bases and J by 4 bases, 3 bases remained unmatched.

V gene TRBV19 combines with J gene TRBJ1-4, with 9 bases matching TRBD1. Per the germline V gene, CDR1 is LNHDA and CDR2 is SQIVND (reference sequence). Losses at the gene ends were 3 bases for V and 8 bases for J; bases not matched to a gene: 7. The CDR3 length is 15 residues. Here the CDR3 DNA reads TGTGCCAGTAGTATCCACCGGGACAGGGTCGAAAAACTGTTTTTT. Translating gives CASSIHRDRVEKLFF.

The CDR3 spells CASSRTGTDTQYF. CDR3 DNA: TGTGCCAGCAGTCGGACAGGGACAGATACGCAGTATTTT. The rearrangement uses TRBV27 and TRBJ2-3, with 8 bases matching TRBD1. CDR3 size: 13 residues. Trimming at V came to 5 bases and at J to 3 bases, leaving 1 base not matched to a gene. In germline, CDR1 is MNHEY, CDR2 SMNVEV (reference sequence).

J is TRBJ2-2 and V is TRBV12-3 or TRBV12-4; D is unresolved. The CDR3 totals 12 residues. V lost 3 bases and J lost 5, with 4 bases in between. CDR3: CASSFGTGELFF. The CDR3 DNA reads TGTGCCAGCAGTTTCGGGACCGGGGAGCTGTTTTTT.

This clone was picked up a small number of times. The CDR3 loop is CASRNDWGNSNQPQHF. CDR3 coding DNA: TGTGCCAGCAGGAATGACTGGGGCAATAGCAATCAGCCCCAGCATTTT. The V gene is TRBV5-8, the J gene TRBJ1-5; tentatively, D is TRBD1 (5 bases). Trimming pared 5 bases from V and 0 bases from J, leaving 15 bases between. This CDR3 is built from 16 residues. Looked up from germline, CDR1 is SGHTS and CDR2 is YDEGEE. Based on the CDR3 plus reference TRBV5-8 and TRBJ1-5, the full variable domain is EAGVTQSPTHLIKTRGQQATLRCSPISGHTSVYWYQQALGLGLQFLLWYDEGEERNRGNFPPRFSGRQFPNYSSELNVNALELEDSALYLCASRNDWGNSNQPQHFGDGTRLSIL.

DNA for the CDR3: TGTGCCAGTAGGACTCAGGACAACCCCGGGGAGCTGTTTTTT. It specifies CASRTQDNPGELFF. The V and J genes are TRBV19 and TRBJ2-2, with D perhaps TRBD1 (5 bases). This CDR3 is built from 14 residues. Trimming removed 6 bases from V and 6 bases from J, with 14 bases in between. Germline CDR1 is LNHDA and CDR2 is SQIVND (reference sequence).

The rearrangement uses TRBV12-5 and TRBJ1-1; D not resolved. Germline V gene sequence: CDR1 LGHNT, CDR2 FRNRAP. The CDR3 runs to 17 residues. Trimming stripped 5 bases from V and 2 bases from J, with 21 bases between. CDR3 residues: CASGLRDVLADNTEAFF. The CDR3 DNA is TGTGCTAGTGGTCTTCGGGATGTTTTGGCAGACAACACTGAAGCTTTCTTT.

This rearrangement joins TRBV15 to TRBJ2-1, with TRBD2 identical over 14 bases. CDR3 length equals 19 residues. Trimming removed 0 bases from V and 5 bases from J; junction bases left unmatched: 9. Germline CDR1 reads LNHNV; CDR2 reads YYDKDF (reference sequence). The CDR3 nucleotides read TGTGCCACCAGCAGAGAGGTAGGGACTAGCGGGAGAATCGACAATGAGCAGTTCTTC. This translates into CATSREVGTSGRIDNEQFF.

This rearrangement joins TRBV10-3 to TRBJ2-7, with a tentative D call TRBD1 (6 bases). The CDR3 consists of 12 residues. Per germline, CDR1 ENHRY and CDR2 SYGVKD. The germline V and J ends were trimmed by 6 bases and 6 bases, with 12 bases remaining between them. CDR3 residues: CAISLQGSEQYF. The CDR3 DNA reads TGTGCCATCAGCCTACAGGGAAGCGAGCAGTACTTC.

This clone has only one observation. This chain joins TRBV19 and TRBJ2-2; tentative D call: TRBD1 (6 bases). The germline CDR1 and CDR2 sequences are LNHDA and SQIVND (reference sequence). V was trimmed by 5 bases and J by 1 base, leaving 11 bases between them. CDR3 size: 15 residues. The CDR3 loop is CASSYSGVNTGELFF. Here the CDR3 DNA reads TGTGCCAGTAGTTACTCAGGGGTGAACACCGGGGAGCTGTTTTTT.

The sample holds one count of this clone. The rearrangement links TRBV10-2 to TRBJ2-3; D unresolved. Germline V lookup: CDR1 WSHSY, CDR2 SAAADI. V was pared by 7 bases and J by 2 bases, with 13 bases between. The length of the CDR3 is 14 residues. The CDR3: CASILTIYTDTQYF. The CDR3 region has the DNA TGCGCCAGCATACTAACTATTTACACAGATACGCAGTATTTT.

The rearrangement links TRBV24-1 to TRBJ1-6, with D tentatively TRBD1 (5 bases). CDR3 length: 13 residues. V lost 9 bases and J 6 bases, leaving 11 bases between the germline ends. Germline-derived CDR1 and CDR2 are KGHDR and SFDVKD. The CDR3 coding sequence is TGTGCCACCCGGGGGGGAGTTAATTCACCCCTCCACTTT. Translated: CATRGGVNSPLHF.